This T cell receptor beta chain originates from a study of blood T cell repertoires in COVID-19. At the level of the study: Nucleic acid was either cDNA or gDNA, and it came from T cells, B-cell-depleted T cells, or PBMCs.

J was trimmed by 0 bases and V by 5 bases; bases with no gene match: 6. Germline CDR1 reads SGHTA; CDR2 reads FQGNSA. The CDR3 extends over 16 amino acids. Original handling: Reference gene primer amplification gave nucleated cell count estimates. Assay: immunoSEQ multiplex PCR; the TCRdb copy retains only in-frame clones and omits some. V and J calls plus clone size are reproduced from that table; the DNA served to infer D and trimming. The sample gives more than 95,000 clones, more than 70% of which show up once; roughly 13% is in the top ten. The chain carries TRBV7-2 and TRBJ1-1, with 10 bases identical to TRBD1. The material sequenced was peripheral blood. This sequence originates from a woman aged 55-69 years in a cohort sampled during active or convalescent COVID-19. CDR3 amino acids: CASSHGTGVMNTEAFF. The CDR3 DNA is TGTGCCAGCAGCCACGGGACAGGGGTTATGAACACTGAAGCTTTCTTT.